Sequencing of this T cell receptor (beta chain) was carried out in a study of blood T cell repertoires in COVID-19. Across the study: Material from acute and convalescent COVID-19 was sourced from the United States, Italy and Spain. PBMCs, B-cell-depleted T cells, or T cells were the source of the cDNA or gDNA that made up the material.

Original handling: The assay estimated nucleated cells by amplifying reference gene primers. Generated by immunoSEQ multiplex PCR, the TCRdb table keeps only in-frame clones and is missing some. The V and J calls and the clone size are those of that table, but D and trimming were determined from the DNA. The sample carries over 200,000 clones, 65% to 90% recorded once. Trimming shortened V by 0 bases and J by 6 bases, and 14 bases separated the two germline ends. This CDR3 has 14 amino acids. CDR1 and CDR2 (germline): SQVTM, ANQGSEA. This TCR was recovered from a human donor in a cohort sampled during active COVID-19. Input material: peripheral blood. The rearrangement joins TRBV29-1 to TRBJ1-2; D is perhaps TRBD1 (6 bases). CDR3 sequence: CSVEDRQVFDGYTF. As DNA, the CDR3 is TGCAGCGTTGAAGACCGACAGGTGTTTGATGGCTACACCTTC. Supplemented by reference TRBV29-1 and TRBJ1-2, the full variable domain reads SAVISQKPSRDICQRGTSLTIQCQVDSQVTMMFWYRQQPGQSLTLIATANQGSEATYESGFVIDKFPISRPNLTFSTLTVSNMSPEDSSIYLCSVEDRQVFDGYTFGSGTRLTVV.